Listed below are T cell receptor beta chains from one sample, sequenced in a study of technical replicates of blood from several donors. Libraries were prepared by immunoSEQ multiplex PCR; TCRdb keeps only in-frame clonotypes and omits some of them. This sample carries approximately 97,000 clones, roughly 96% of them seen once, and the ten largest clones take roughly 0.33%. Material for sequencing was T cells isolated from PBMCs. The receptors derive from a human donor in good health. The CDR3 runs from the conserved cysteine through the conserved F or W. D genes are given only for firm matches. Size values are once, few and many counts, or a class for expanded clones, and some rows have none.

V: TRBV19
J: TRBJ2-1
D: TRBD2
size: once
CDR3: CASSTTSGYNEQFF
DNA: TGTGCCAGTAGTACCACTAGCGGTTACAATGAGCAGTTCTTC

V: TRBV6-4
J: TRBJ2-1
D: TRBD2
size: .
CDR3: CASSDSRGGLEGSGEQFF
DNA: TGTGCCAGCAGTGACTCAAGGGGGGGACTAGAAGGATCGGGCGAGCAGTTCTTC

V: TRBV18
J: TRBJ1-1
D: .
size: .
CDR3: CASSPQGSTNTEAFF
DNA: TGTGCCAGCTCACCCCAGGGGTCCACGAACACTGAAGCTTTCTTT

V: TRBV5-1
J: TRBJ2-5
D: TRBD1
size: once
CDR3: CASTTPGTGREETQYF
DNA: TGCGCCAGCACCACCCCCGGGACAGGAAGAGAAGAGACCCAGTACTTC

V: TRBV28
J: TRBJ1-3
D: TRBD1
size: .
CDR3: CASWDRGSGNTIYF
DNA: TGTGCCAGCTGGGACAGGGGGTCTGGAAACACCATATATTTT

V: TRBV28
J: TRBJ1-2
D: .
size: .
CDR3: CASSRGNYGYTF
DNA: TGTGCCAGCAGTCGGGGTAACTATGGCTACACCTTC

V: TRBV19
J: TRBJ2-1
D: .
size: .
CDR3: CASGINEQFF
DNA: TGTGCCAGCGGGATCAATGAGCAGTTCTTC

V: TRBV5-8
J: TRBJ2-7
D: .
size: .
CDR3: CASSVAPGVSYEQYF
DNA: TGTGCCAGCAGCGTTGCCCCGGGAGTCTCCTACGAGCAGTACTTC

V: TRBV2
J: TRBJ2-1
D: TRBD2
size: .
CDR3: CASVAGGHNEQFF
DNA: TGTGCCAGCGTAGCGGGGGGTCACAATGAGCAGTTCTTC

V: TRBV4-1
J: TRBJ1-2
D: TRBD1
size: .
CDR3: CASSPSGQEYGYTF
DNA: TGCGCCAGCAGCCCTTCGGGACAGGAGTATGGCTACACCTTC

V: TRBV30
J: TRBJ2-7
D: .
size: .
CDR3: CAWSVGLGGGYHSYEQYF
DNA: TGTGCCTGGAGTGTAGGTTTGGGTGGGGGGTACCACTCCTACGAGCAGTACTTC

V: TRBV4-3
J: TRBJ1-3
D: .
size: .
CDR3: CASSPGGPYSGNTIYF
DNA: TGCGCCAGCAGCCCCGGCGGCCCATACTCTGGAAACACCATATATTTT

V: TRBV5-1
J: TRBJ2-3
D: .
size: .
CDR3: CASSLTGLNTDTQYF
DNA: TGCGCCAGCAGCTTGACTGGACTGAACACAGATACGCAGTATTTT

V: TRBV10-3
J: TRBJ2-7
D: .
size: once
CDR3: CAISESGQGYEQYF
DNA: TGTGCCATCAGTGAGTCAGGGCAGGGGTACGAGCAGTACTTC

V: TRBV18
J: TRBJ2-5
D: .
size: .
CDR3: CASSPLYQETQYF
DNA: TGTGCCAGCTCACCCTTGTACCAAGAGACCCAGTACTTC

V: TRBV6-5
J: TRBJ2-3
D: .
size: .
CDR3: CASSYSRYATTDTQYF
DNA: TGTGCCAGCAGTTACTCGCGGTACGCAACCACAGATACGCAGTATTTT

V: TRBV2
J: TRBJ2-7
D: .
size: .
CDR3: CASLARGYEQYF
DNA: TGTGCCAGCTTGGCCAGGGGATACGAGCAGTACTTC

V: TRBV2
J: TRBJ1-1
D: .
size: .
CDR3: CASSQDTNLNTEAFF
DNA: TGTGCCAGCAGTCAGGACACCAACCTGAACACTGAAGCTTTCTTT

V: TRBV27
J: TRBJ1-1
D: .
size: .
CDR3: CASSFYQGTTEAFF
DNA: TGTGCCAGCAGTTTTTATCAGGGAACTACTGAAGCTTTCTTT

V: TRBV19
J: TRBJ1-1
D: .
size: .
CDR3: CASSYSRDYNTEAFF
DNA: TGTGCCAGTAGCTACTCGAGAGATTACAACACTGAAGCTTTCTTT

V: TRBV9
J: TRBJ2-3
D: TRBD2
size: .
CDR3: CASSVGWTSGIPDTQYF
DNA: TGTGCCAGCAGCGTAGGTTGGACTAGCGGGATACCAGATACGCAGTATTTT

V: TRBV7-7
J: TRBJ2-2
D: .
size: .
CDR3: CASSQTYSGELFF
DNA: TGTGCCAGCAGCCAAACTTACTCCGGGGAGCTGTTTTTT

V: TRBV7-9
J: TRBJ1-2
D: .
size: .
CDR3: CASSPISGDGYTF
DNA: TGTGCCAGCAGCCCCATCAGCGGAGATGGCTACACCTTC

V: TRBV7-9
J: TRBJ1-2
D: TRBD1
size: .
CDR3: CASSSYGTALNYGYTF
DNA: TGTGCCAGCAGCTCCTACGGGACAGCCCTTAACTATGGCTACACCTTC

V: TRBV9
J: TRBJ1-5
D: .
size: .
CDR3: CASSVRTEKGQPQHF
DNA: TGTGCCAGCAGCGTAAGGACAGAAAAGGGACAGCCCCAGCATTTT

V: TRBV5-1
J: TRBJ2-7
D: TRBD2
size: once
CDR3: CASSLVGGVSYEQYF
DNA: TGCGCCAGCAGCTTGGTCGGGGGGGTATCCTACGAGCAGTACTTC

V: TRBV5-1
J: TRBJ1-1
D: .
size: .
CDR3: CASSYGQNTEAFF
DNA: TGCGCCAGCAGCTATGGACAGAACACTGAAGCTTTCTTT

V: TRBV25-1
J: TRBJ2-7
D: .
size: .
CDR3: CASSENRAEQYF
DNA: TGTGCCAGCAGTGAAAACAGGGCCGAGCAGTACTTC

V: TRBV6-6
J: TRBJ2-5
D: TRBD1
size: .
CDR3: CASSWDRERQETQYF
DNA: TGTGCCAGCAGTTGGGACAGGGAGCGGCAAGAGACCCAGTACTTC

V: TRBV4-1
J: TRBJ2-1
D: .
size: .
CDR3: CASSQVNNEQFF
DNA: TGCGCCAGCAGCCAAGTAAACAATGAGCAGTTCTTC

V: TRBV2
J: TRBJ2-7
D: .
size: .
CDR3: CASSDFGSIYEQYF
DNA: TGTGCCAGCAGTGATTTCGGGTCTATCTACGAGCAGTACTTC

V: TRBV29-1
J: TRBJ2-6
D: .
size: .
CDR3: CSVTSRVGGANVLTF
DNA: TGCAGCGTTACTAGTCGGGTTGGCGGGGCCAACGTCCTGACTTTC

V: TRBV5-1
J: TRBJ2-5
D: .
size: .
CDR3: CASSLGLGETQYF
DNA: TGCGCCAGCAGCTTGGGACTAGGAGAGACCCAGTACTTC

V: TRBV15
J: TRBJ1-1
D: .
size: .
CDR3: CATSTTGWRRVNTEAFF
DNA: TGTGCCACCAGCACAACAGGGTGGCGAAGAGTGAACACTGAAGCTTTCTTT

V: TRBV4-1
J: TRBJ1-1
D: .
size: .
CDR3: CASSQEGGQEAFF
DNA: TGCGCCAGCAGCCAAGAGGGTGGACAGGAAGCTTTCTTT

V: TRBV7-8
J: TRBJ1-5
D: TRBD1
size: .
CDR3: CASSLAGGYQPQHF
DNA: TGTGCCAGCAGCTTGGCAGGGGGCTATCAGCCCCAGCATTTT

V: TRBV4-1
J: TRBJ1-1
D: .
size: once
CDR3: CASGQQGIVEAFF
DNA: TGCGCCAGCGGCCAGCAGGGGATTGTTGAAGCTTTCTTT

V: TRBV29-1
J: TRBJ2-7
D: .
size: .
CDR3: CSVGGGLSYEQYF
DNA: TGCAGCGTAGGGGGGGGTCTTTCCTACGAGCAGTACTTC

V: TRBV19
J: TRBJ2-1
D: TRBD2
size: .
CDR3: CASSIGALAAVNEQFF
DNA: TGTGCCAGTAGTATAGGTGCACTAGCGGCCGTCAATGAGCAGTTCTTC

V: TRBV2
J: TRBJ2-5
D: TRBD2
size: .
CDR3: CASSEALLSGRRWETQYF
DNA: TGTGCCAGCAGTGAAGCGCTTCTAAGCGGGAGGAGATGGGAGACCCAGTACTTC

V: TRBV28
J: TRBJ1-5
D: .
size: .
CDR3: CASSGTQVRGNQPQHF
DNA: TGTGCCAGCAGTGGAACACAGGTCCGTGGCAATCAGCCCCAGCATTTT